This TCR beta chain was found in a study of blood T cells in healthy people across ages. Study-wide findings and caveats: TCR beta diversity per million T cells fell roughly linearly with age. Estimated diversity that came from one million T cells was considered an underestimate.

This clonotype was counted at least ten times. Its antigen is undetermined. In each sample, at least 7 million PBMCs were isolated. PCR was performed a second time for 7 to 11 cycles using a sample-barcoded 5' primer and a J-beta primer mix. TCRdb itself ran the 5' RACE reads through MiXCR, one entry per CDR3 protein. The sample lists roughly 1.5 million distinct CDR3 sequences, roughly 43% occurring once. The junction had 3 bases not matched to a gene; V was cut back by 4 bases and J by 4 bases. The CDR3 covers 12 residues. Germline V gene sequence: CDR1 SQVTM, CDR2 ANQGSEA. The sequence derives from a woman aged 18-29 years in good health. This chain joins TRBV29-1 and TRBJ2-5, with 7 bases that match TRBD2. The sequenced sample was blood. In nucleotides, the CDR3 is TGCAGCGTTGCGAGCGGGATAGAGACCCAGTACTTC. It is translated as CSVASGIETQYF.